The 31 T cell receptor beta chains reported below all come from one sample, sequenced in a study of T cell responses to AZD1222 COVID-19 vaccine. Clones were read by immunoSEQ multiplex PCR, and TCRdb kept only the in-frame ones, dropping some. The data show roughly 130,000 clones, with roughly 87% seen just once and over 1.2% held by the top ten. Material: peripheral blood, obtained on day 0 of AZD1222 vaccination. All receptors derive from an adult in good health.

The CDR3 coding sequence is TGTGCCAGCAGTTTTGAGACCCAGTACTTC. It specifies CASSFETQYF. This sequence joins TRBV25-1 and TRBJ2-5; the D is unclear. Deletions cut 5 bases from V and 5 bases from J, with 3 bases between. The CDR3 has 10 residues. Germline lookup yields CDR1 MGHDK and CDR2 SYGVNS.

The rearrangement uses TRBV27 and TRBJ2-7; 7 bases agree with TRBD1. The CDR3 runs 14 residues. Germline V CDR1 and CDR2: MNHEY, SMNVEV (reference sequence). V lost 5 bases, J lost 3 bases, and 7 bases stayed unmatched. The CDR3 nucleotides are TGTGCCAGCAGTAGAACCCGGGACAGCTACGAGCAGTACTTC. Its protein is CASSRTRDSYEQYF.

This clone has a single count. The chain combines TRBV3-1 (or the pseudogene TRBV3-2) with TRBJ2-6; no clear D gene. Germline V gene data show CDR1 as LGHDT and CDR2 as YNNKEL (reference sequence). This CDR3 has 17 residues. V was cut by 4 bases and J by 1 base, with 14 bases left in between. The CDR3 bases are TGTGCCAGCAGCCCCTCAGTCCGTGTTTCTGGGGCCAACGTCCTGACTTTC. It specifies CASSPSVRVSGANVLTF.

On this clone itself: One end of the junction does not line up with germline, which may come from a read error. J is TRBJ2-5 and V is TRBV18; 8 nucleotides match TRBD1. Germline lookup yields CDR1 KGHSH and CDR2 LQKENI. CDR3 size: 16 residues. The chain's CDR3 is CASSPRGRGPQEAQYF. The CDR3 nucleotides are TGTGCCAGCTCACCACGGGGCAGGGGGCCGCAAGAGGCCCAGTACTTC.

The chain uses TRBV7-9 and TRBJ1-6, with a possible D match to TRBD1 (5 bases). Germline CDR1 and CDR2: SEHNR and FQNEAQ (reference sequence). V lost 5 bases and J lost 10, with 12 bases in between. The CDR3 is 13 amino acids. CDR3 amino acids: CASSQTENSPLHF. The CDR3 nucleotides read TGTGCCAGCAGCCAGACAGAGAACTCACCCCTCCACTTT.

Here the CDR3 DNA reads TGCAGCGTTGAGGAGGGGGGCCCCTACCTTTCTGGGGCCAACGTCCTGACTTTC. Protein sequence: CSVEEGGPYLSGANVLTF. The V and J genes are TRBV29-1 and TRBJ2-6; the D call may be TRBD1 or TRBD2 (6 bases each). The CDR3 spans 18 residues. V shed 3 bases and J shed 1 base, with 19 bases lying between them. Per the germline V gene, CDR1 is SQVTM and CDR2 is ANQGSEA.

The CDR3 DNA reads as TGTGCCAGCAGTCCCGGGGACCATTATTACTACGAGCAGTACTTC. Amino acid sequence: CASSPGDHYYYEQYF. The rearrangement links TRBV6-5 to TRBJ2-7; D is perhaps TRBD1 or TRBD2 (5 bases each). CDR3 length equals 15 residues. Germline CDR1 and CDR2: MNHEY and SVGAGI. With 5 bases removed from V and 3 bases from J, the gap between germline ends came to 17 bases.

This clone came up once. V usage is TRBV29-1 and J usage is TRBJ2-7; D is ambiguous. The CDR3 length is 11 residues. Trimming stripped 3 bases from V and 1 base from J, with 4 bases between. CDR1 and CDR2 from the germline V gene are SQVTM and ANQGSEA. The CDR3 reads CSVEDSYEQYF. The CDR3 bases are TGCAGCGTTGAGGATTCCTACGAGCAGTACTTC.

The genes are TRBV3-1 (or the pseudogene TRBV3-2) and TRBJ2-1, with TRBD2 as a possible D gene (7 bases). V gave up 1 base and J gave up 7 bases, with 14 bases separating them. Germline assignment: CDR1 LGHDT and CDR2 YNNKEL (reference sequence). The CDR3 runs 15 residues. The CDR3 loop is CASSQAAGAPNEQFF. In DNA, the CDR3 is TGTGCCAGCAGCCAAGCGGCGGGGGCTCCTAATGAGCAGTTCTTC.

The gene calls are TRBV6-1 and TRBJ2-5; perhaps TRBD1 as D (8 bases). This CDR3 contains 17 residues. Germline loops: CDR1 MNHNS, CDR2 SASEGT. Trimming took 4 bases from V and 2 from J, leaving 20 bases between them. The CDR3 spells CASSAPRNRGGQETQYF. CDR3 DNA sequence: TGTGCCAGCAGTGCGCCCCGGAACAGGGGGGGACAAGAGACCCAGTACTTC.

The rearrangement joins TRBV19 to TRBJ1-1; D is perhaps TRBD1 (6 bases). Germline V gene sequence: CDR1 LNHDA, CDR2 SQIVND (reference sequence). This CDR3 region has 15 residues. V shed 1 base and J shed 6 bases, with 15 bases lying between them. The CDR3 DNA reads TGTGCCAGTAGTATAGGGTCGGACAGAGGAGCTGAAGCTTTCTTT. Its protein is CASSIGSDRGAEAFF.

This rearrangement joins TRBV14 to TRBJ2-4; 8 bases match TRBD1. From germline, CDR1 is SGHDN and CDR2 FVKESK. V dropped 2 bases and J dropped 4; count of bases not matched to a gene: 4. There are 15 residues in the CDR3. The DNA of the CDR3 is TGTGCCAGCAGCCAACAGGGGGCTGGTAAAAACATTCAGTACTTC. Translation gives CASSQQGAGKNIQYF.

This chain joins TRBV3-1 (or the pseudogene TRBV3-2) and TRBJ1-1; D uncertain. CDR1 and CDR2 from the germline V gene are LGHDT and YNNKEL (reference sequence). The CDR3 spans 14 residues. Deletions cut 3 bases from V and 2 bases from J, with 10 bases between. The CDR3: CASSQRSPNTEAFF. In DNA form, the CDR3 reads TGTGCCAGCAGCCAGAGGTCGCCTAACACTGAAGCTTTCTTT.

This clone was seen only once. The genes are TRBV7-7 and TRBJ2-2; perhaps D is TRBD1 or TRBD2 (5 bases each). The CDR3 consists of 16 residues. The germline CDR1 and CDR2 sequences are SSHAT and FNYEAQ (reference sequence). V lost 5 bases and J 2 bases, leaving 15 bases between the germline ends. Here the CDR3 DNA reads TGTGCCAGCAGCCAGAGGGGAGACTTCAACACCGGGGAGCTGTTTTTT. Amino acid sequence: CASSQRGDFNTGELFF.

The V call is TRBV30, the J call TRBJ1-5, with D possibly matching TRBD1 (5 bases). The germline V gene has CDR1 GTSNPN and CDR2 SVGIG (reference sequence). V dropped 4 bases and J dropped 0 bases, with 10 bases sitting between them. The CDR3 spans 14 residues. The CDR3: CAWTGTYSNQPQHF. The CDR3 region has the DNA TGTGCCTGGACTGGGACTTATAGCAATCAGCCCCAGCATTTT.

This sequence joins TRBV9 and TRBJ1-4, with a weak D call TRBD1 (6 bases). V lost 0 bases and J lost 2, with 11 bases in between. Looked up from germline, CDR1 is SGDLS and CDR2 is YYNGEE. The CDR3 sequence is 16 residues long. CDR3: CASSVARGGTNEKLFF. DNA for the CDR3: TGTGCCAGCAGCGTAGCTAGGGGGGGCACTAATGAAAAACTGTTTTTT.

This sequence joins TRBV28 and TRBJ1-5; TRBD1 might be the D (6 bases). V was clipped by 6 bases and J by 7 bases, with 10 bases between them. The germline gives CDR1 MDHEN, CDR2 SYDVKM. The CDR3 is 12 residues long. The CDR3 region is CASRTGGQPQHF. The DNA for the CDR3 is TGTGCCAGCAGAACGGGGGGCCAGCCCCAGCATTTT.

This chain connects TRBV3-1 (or the pseudogene TRBV3-2) to TRBJ2-7; TRBD1 matches at 10 bases. The germline V gene has CDR1 LGHDT and CDR2 YNNKEL (reference sequence). The trim removed 6 bases at V and 5 bases at J, leaving 19 bases unmatched. This CDR3 has 18 residues. CDR3 amino acids: CASRPRVGRDRGRNEQYF. DNA of the CDR3: TGTGCCAGCAGGCCCCGGGTAGGTCGGGACAGGGGCAGGAACGAGCAGTACTTC.

V and J are TRBV29-1 and TRBJ1-6; D might be TRBD1 (6 bases). CDR3 length equals 14 residues. V lost 4 bases, J lost 5 bases, and 12 bases lay in between. Germline V gene data show CDR1 as SQVTM and CDR2 as ANQGSEA. CDR3 region: CSVGEGTNNSPLHF. The DNA for the CDR3 is TGCAGCGTTGGTGAGGGGACAAATAATTCACCCCTCCACTTT.

Here the CDR3 reads CASSQEMGTAQHF. The CDR3 nucleotides read TGTGCCAGCAGCCAAGAAATGGGGACGGCCCAGCATTTT. The V gene is TRBV3-1 (or the pseudogene TRBV3-2), the J gene TRBJ1-5; D is possibly TRBD1 (5 bases). V dropped 0 bases and J dropped 11 bases, with 11 bases sitting between them. Germline V CDR1 and CDR2: LGHDT, YNNKEL (reference sequence). The CDR3 loop spans 13 amino acids.

The gene calls are TRBV30 and TRBJ1-6; no definite D call. CDR3 length: 16 residues. V dropped 0 bases and J dropped 0 bases, with 9 bases sitting between them. CDR1 GTSNPN and CDR2 SVGIG come from the germline V gene (reference sequence). CDR3 sequence: CAWSVLRNSYNSPLHF. CDR3 DNA: TGTGCCTGGAGTGTATTGCGGAACTCCTATAATTCACCCCTCCACTTT.

The chain couples TRBV9 to TRBJ1-6; tentative D call: TRBD1 (6 bases). This CDR3 has 13 residues. The ends were cut back, 3 bases at V and 6 bases at J, with 7 bases in the middle. Germline loops: CDR1 SGDLS, CDR2 YYNGEE. CDR3 region: CASSGTVNSPLHF. The CDR3, as DNA: TGTGCCAGCAGCGGGACAGTTAATTCACCCCTCCACTTT.

The chain is built from TRBV15 and TRBJ2-5, with TRBD2 matching over 9 bases. J gave up 0 bases and V 2 bases, and 13 bases lay outside the gene matches. Germline lookup yields CDR1 LNHNV and CDR2 YYDKDF (reference sequence). This CDR3 comprises 19 residues. The CDR3 DNA reads TGTGCCACCAGCAGACGCAGGGTCCGACTAGCGGAGCACCAAGAGACCCAGTACTTC. It is translated as CATSRRRVRLAEHQETQYF.

J is TRBJ1-5 and V is TRBV6-1, with 7 positions matching TRBD1. The germline V gene has CDR1 MNHNS and CDR2 SASEGT. This CDR3 is 14 amino acids long. Unmatched junction bases numbered 6, after V lost 3 bases and J lost 7 bases. The CDR3 region is CASSETGPKQPQHF. CDR3 in DNA: TGTGCCAGCAGTGAGACAGGGCCCAAGCAGCCCCAGCATTTT.

In DNA form, the CDR3 reads TGTGCCAGCAGCTCTCGAGGGGGCCAGACGGATGAGCAGTTCTTC. It encodes CASSSRGGQTDEQFF. The rearrangement links TRBV7-9 to TRBJ2-1; TRBD1 matches at 7 bases. Germline V gene sequence: CDR1 SEHNR, CDR2 FQNEAQ (reference sequence). V was clipped by 4 bases and J by 8 bases; unmatched bases: 11. The CDR3 consists of 15 residues. The complete variable domain, with remaining parts taken from reference TRBV7-9 and TRBJ2-1, reads DTGVSQNPRHKITKRGQNVTFRCDPISEHNRLYWYRQTLGQGPEFLTYFQNEAQLEKSRLLSDRFSAERPKGSFSTLEIQRTEQGDSAMYLCASSSRGGQTDEQFFGPGTRLTVL.

The rearrangement links TRBV18 to TRBJ1-1; D unclear. Trimming removed 1 base from V and 2 bases from J, with 17 bases in between. The CDR3 totals 17 residues. Germline V lookup: CDR1 KGHSH, CDR2 LQKENI. CDR3 residues: CASSPQTSNVPNTEAFF. The CDR3 DNA reads as TGTGCCAGCTCACCACAGACAAGTAATGTTCCAAACACTGAAGCTTTCTTT.

The J gene is TRBJ1-4, the V gene TRBV28, with TRBD1 matching 8 bases. V shed 7 bases and J 3 bases; nucleotides not matched to a gene: 7. The CDR3 runs to 15 residues. Germline V CDR1 and CDR2: MDHEN, SYDVKM. CDR3 region: CASNQGANANEKLFF. CDR3 nucleotides: TGTGCCAGCAATCAGGGGGCTAACGCTAATGAAAAACTGTTTTTT.

The genes are TRBV19 and TRBJ2-1; weak D call: TRBD1 (6 bases). Trimming removed 11 bases at V and 5 bases at J, with 16 bases between. Per the germline V gene, CDR1 is LNHDA and CDR2 is SQIVND (reference sequence). This CDR3 has 13 amino acids. CDR3 coding DNA: TGTGCCTCGAAGGCAGGGGATAACAATGAGCAGTTCTTC. This translates into CASKAGDNNEQFF. Filled out from reference TRBV19 and TRBJ2-1, the complete variable domain reads DGGITQSPKYLFRKEGQNVTLSCEQNLNHDAMYWYRQDPGQGLRLIYYSQIVNDFQKGDIAEGYSVSREKKESFPLTVTSAQKNPTAFYLCASKAGDNNEQFFGPGTRLTVL.

The chain has TRBV5-1 and TRBJ1-6; maybe TRBD1 (5 bases). The V gene's germline CDR1 is SGHRS and CDR2 YFSETQ. This CDR3 has 15 amino acids. The ends were cut back, 1 base at V and 5 bases at J, with 10 bases in the middle. Written as DNA, the CDR3 is TGCGCCAGCAGCTTGCAGGGCCTGAATAATTCACCCCTCCACTTT. Translation gives CASSLQGLNNSPLHF.

J is TRBJ2-1 and V is TRBV7-6, with D possibly being TRBD2 (7 bases). V lost 6 bases and J lost 7, with 16 bases in between. This CDR3 has 14 amino acids. Germline CDR1 is SGHVS and CDR2 is FNYEAQ. CDR3 amino acids: CASRAGGGANEQFF. The DNA of the CDR3 is TGTGCCAGCAGAGCTGGCGGGGGCGCGAATGAGCAGTTCTTC.

This clone has a single count. The chain employs TRBV7-2 and TRBJ1-1; 10 bases map to TRBD1. Trimming at V came to 2 bases and at J to 4 bases, leaving 1 base not matched to a gene. The germline V gene has CDR1 SGHTA and CDR2 FQGNSA. The CDR3 is 14 residues long. The CDR3 region has the DNA TGTGCCAGCAGCTTAAGGGACAGGGGCACTGAAGCTTTCTTT. This encodes CASSLRDRGTEAFF.